This TCR beta chain was obtained from a study of T cell clones after liver transplantation. Study-wide context: Third-party-reactive TCRbeta sequences from pre-transplant mixed lymphocyte reactions served as antigen-independent comparators.

In its sample, this clone was seen a few times. Data came from immunoSEQ multiplex PCR; TCRdb stores just in-frame clones and leaves some out. Counted here are about 75,000 clones, about 85% occurring once; the ten biggest clones make up about 2%. The receptor was derived from a human patient who received a liver transplant. Some of the T cells might come from the graft donor. The input for sequencing was CD4+ T cells from blood, taken around 48 months after liver transplant.

Written as DNA, the CDR3 is TGTGCCAGCAGCGTAGGGACACGAAACACCGGGGAGCTGTTTTTT. It translates to CASSVGTRNTGELFF. The chain employs TRBV9 and TRBJ2-2, with D perhaps matching TRBD1 (5 bases). The CDR3 sequence is 15 residues long. V dropped 0 bases and J dropped 2 bases, with 8 bases sitting between them. Germline V gives CDR1 SGDLS, CDR2 YYNGEE.